The sequence of this TCR beta chain was determined in a study of beta chain features in type 1 diabetes. Sequenced material consisted of expressed TCRB transcripts (all of the isolated RNA was reverse transcribed). This table comes from immunoSEQ multiplex PCR, and its TCRdb copy is limited to in-frame clones, with some not included. The data show about 15,000 clones, with over 40% seen just once and roughly 0.56% held by the top ten. Input material: stem cell memory CD4+ T cells from blood. The source of this sequence is a woman between 40 and 50 years old in good health.

In nucleotides, the CDR3 is TGTGCCAGCAGCTTTACCGGGGGGCCACAAGATACGCAGTATTTT. It codes for CASSFTGGPQDTQYF. The chain combines TRBV7-2 with TRBJ2-3, with TRBD2 as a possible D gene (7 bases). Germline assignment: CDR1 SGHTA and CDR2 FQGNSA. Deletions cut 3 bases from V and 5 bases from J, with 15 bases between. The CDR3 length is 15 residues.